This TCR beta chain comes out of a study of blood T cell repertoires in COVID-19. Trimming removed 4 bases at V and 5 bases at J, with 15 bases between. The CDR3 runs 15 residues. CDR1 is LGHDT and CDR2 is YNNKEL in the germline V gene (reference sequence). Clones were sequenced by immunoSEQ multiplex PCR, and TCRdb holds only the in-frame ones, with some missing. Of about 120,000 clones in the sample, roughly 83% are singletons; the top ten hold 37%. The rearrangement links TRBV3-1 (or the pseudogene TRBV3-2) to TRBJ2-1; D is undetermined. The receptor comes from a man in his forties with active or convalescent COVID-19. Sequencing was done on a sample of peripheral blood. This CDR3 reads CASSRVLGPNNEQFF. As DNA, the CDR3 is TGTGCCAGCAGCCGGGTTTTGGGCCCTAACAATGAGCAGTTCTTC.